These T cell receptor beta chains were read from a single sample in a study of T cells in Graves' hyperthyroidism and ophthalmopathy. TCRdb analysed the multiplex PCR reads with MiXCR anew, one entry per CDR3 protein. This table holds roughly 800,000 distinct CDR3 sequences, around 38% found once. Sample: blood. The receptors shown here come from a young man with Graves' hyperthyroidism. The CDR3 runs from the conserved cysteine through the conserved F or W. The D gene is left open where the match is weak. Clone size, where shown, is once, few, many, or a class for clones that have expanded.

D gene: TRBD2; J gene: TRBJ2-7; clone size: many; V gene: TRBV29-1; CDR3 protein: CSVEDPGTSDEQYF; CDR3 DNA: TGCAGCGTTGAAGATCCCGGGACTAGCGACGAGCAGTACTTC
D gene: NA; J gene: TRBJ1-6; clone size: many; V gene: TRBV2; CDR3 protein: CASGLDSAGPLHF; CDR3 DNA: TGTGCCAGCGGACTCGACAGCGCGGGACCCCTCCACTTT
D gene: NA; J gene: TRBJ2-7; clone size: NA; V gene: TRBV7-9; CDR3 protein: CASSPGSGTPYEQYF; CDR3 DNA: TGTGCCAGCAGCCCCGGCTCCGGGACCCCCTACGAGCAGTACTTC
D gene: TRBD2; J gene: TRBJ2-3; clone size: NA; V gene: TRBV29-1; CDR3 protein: CSVEGRSGRATDTQYF; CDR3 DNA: TGCAGCGTTGAAGGGAGAAGCGGGAGGGCGACAGATACGCAGTATTTT
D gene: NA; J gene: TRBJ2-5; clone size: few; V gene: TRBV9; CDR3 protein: CASSGQVQETQYF; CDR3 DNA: TGTGCCAGCAGCGGGCAAGTACAAGAGACCCAGTACTTC
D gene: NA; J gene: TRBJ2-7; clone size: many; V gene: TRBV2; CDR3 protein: CASRDPRPYEQYF; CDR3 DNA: TGTGCCAGCAGGGACCCCCGACCCTACGAGCAGTACTTC
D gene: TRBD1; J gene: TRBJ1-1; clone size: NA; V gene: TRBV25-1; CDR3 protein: CASKRTGETTEAFF; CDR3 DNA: TGTGCCAGCAAGCGGACAGGGGAGACTACTGAAGCTTTCTTT
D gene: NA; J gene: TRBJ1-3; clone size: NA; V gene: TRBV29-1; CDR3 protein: CSVGQGTYGYTIYF; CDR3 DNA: TGCAGCGTGGGGCAGGGCACCTATGGCTACACCATATATTTT
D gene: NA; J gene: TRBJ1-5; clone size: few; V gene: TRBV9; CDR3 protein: CASTRGEGGNQPQHF; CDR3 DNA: TGTGCCAGCACCCGAGGGGAGGGGGGGAATCAGCCCCAGCATTTT
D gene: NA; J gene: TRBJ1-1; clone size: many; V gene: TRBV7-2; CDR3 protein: CASRPTRNTEAFF; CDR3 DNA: TGTGCCAGCAGGCCTACCCGTAACACTGAAGCTTTCTTT
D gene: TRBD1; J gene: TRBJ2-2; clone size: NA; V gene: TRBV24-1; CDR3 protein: CATSDPGQGDTGELFF; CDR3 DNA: TGTGCCACCAGTGATCCAGGACAGGGGGACACCGGGGAGCTGTTTTTT
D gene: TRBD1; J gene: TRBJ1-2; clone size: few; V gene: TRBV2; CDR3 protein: CASSEAGRQGVHGYTF; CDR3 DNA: TGTGCCAGCAGTGAAGCGGGGAGACAGGGGGTCCATGGCTACACCTTC
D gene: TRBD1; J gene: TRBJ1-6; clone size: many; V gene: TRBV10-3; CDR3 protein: CAISEIGQDNSPLHF; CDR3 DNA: TGTGCCATCAGTGAGATAGGACAGGATAATTCACCCCTCCACTTT
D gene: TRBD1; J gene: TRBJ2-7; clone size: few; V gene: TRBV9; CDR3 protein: CASSVGAGGEQYF; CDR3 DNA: TGTGCCAGCAGCGTAGGTGCAGGGGGCGAGCAGTACTTC
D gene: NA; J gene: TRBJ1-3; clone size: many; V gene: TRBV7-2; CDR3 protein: CASSQAYRDSGNTIYF; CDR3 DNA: TGCGCCAGCAGCCAAGCGTACAGAGACTCTGGAAACACCATATATTTT
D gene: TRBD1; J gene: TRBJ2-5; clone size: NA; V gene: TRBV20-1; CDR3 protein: CSARSRDRAQETQYF; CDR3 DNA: TGCAGTGCTAGATCCCGGGACAGGGCCCAAGAGACCCAGTACTTC
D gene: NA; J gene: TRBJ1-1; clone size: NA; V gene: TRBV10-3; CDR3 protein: CAVLSATEAFF; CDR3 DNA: TGTGCCGTCCTTTCGGCCACTGAAGCTTTCTTT
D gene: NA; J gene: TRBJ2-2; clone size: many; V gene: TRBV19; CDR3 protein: CASSMPGDIGELFF; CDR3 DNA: TGTGCCAGTAGTATGCCTGGGGACATCGGGGAGCTGTTTTTT
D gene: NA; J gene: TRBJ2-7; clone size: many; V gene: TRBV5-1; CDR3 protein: CASSLGTGNYEQYF; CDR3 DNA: TGTGCCAGCAGCTTAGGGACTGGCAACTACGAGCAGTACTTC
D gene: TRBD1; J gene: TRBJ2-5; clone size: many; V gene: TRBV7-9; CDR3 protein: CASSGTGGQETQYF; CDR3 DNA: TGTGCCAGCAGCGGCACAGGGGGGCAAGAGACCCAGTACTTC
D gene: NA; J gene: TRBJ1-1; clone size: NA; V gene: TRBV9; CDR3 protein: CASSPYAGDTEAFF; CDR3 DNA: TGTGCCAGCAGCCCATACGCAGGGGATACTGAAGCTTTCTTT
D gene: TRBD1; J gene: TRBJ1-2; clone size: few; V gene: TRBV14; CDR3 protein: CASSRGQGELNGYTF; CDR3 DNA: TGTGCCAGCAGCCGCGGACAGGGGGAACTAAATGGCTACACCTTC
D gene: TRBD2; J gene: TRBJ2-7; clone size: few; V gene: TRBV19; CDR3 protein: CASSLQREGSYEQYF; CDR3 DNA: TGTGCCAGTAGCCTCCAGCGGGAGGGTTCCTACGAGCAGTACTTC
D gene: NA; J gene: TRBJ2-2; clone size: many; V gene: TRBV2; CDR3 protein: CASSQRQADTGELFF; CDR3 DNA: TGTGCCAGCTCCCAACGGCAGGCCGACACCGGGGAGCTGTTTTTT
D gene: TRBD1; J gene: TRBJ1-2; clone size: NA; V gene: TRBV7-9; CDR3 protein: CASRASGTEDKYGYTF; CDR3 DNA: TGTGCCAGCAGGGCCTCCGGGACAGAAGATAAATATGGCTACACCTTC
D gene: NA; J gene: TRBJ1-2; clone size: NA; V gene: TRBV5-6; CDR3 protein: CASSLGTDWPPMAGYTF; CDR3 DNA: TGTGCCAGCAGCTTGGGGACGGACTGGCCTCCTATGGCTGGCTACACCTTC
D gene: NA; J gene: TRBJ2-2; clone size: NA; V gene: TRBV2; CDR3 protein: CASRQVNTGELFF; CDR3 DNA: TGTGCCAGCAGGCAGGTGAACACCGGGGAGCTGTTTTTT
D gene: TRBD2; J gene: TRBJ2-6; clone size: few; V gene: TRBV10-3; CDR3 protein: CASSLRLAGGSSGANVLTF; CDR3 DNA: TGTGCCAGCAGTCTAAGACTAGCGGGAGGGTCCTCTGGGGCCAACGTCCTGACTTTC
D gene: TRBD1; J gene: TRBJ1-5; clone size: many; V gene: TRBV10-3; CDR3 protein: CASRTGFGQPQHF; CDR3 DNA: TGTGCCAGCAGGACAGGCTTTGGGCAGCCCCAGCATTTT
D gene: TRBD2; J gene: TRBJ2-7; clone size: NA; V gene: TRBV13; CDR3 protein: CASSRRDSGRVDEQYF; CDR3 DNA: TGTGCCAGCAGCCGTCGAGATAGCGGGAGGGTCGACGAGCAGTACTTC
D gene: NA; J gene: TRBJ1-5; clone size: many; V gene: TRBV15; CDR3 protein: CATSRAGTDPQHF; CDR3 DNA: TGTGCCACCAGCAGAGCGGGGACGGACCCCCAGCATTTT
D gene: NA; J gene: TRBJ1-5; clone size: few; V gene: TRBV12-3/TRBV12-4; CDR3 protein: CASSELLRSNQPQHF; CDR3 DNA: TGTGCCAGCAGTGAACTCTTACGTAGCAATCAGCCCCAGCATTTT
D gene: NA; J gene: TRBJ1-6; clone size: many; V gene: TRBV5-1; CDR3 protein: CASSLEAGQPRGSPLHF; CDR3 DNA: TGCGCCAGCAGCTTGGAGGCAGGACAGCCAAGGGGGTCACCCCTCCACTTT
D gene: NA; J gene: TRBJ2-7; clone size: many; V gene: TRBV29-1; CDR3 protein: CSVLLASAYEQYF; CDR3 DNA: TGCAGCGTTCTACTAGCTAGCGCCTACGAGCAGTACTTC
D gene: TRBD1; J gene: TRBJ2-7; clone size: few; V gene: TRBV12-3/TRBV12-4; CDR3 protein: CASSLNAGTGYEQYF; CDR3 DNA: TGTGCCAGCAGCCTTAATGCCGGGACAGGCTACGAGCAGTACTTC
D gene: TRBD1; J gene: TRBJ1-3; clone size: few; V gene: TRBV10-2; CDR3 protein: CASSDILGTGIRASGNTIYF; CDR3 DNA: TGCGCCAGCAGTGACATTCTCGGGACAGGGATTCGAGCCTCTGGAAACACCATATATTTT
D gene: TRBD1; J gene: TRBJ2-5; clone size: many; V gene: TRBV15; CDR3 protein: CATNTGTGGLETQYF; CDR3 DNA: TGTGCCACCAATACCGGGACAGGGGGGTTAGAGACCCAGTACTTC
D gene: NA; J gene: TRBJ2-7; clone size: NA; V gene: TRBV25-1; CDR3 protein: CASSPPGAGSEF; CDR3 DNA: TGTGCCAGCAGTCCACCCGGAGCGGGTTCGGAGTTC
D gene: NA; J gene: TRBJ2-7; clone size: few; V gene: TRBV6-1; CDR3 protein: CASTHSYEQYF; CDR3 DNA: TGTGCCAGCACCCATTCCTACGAGCAGTACTTC
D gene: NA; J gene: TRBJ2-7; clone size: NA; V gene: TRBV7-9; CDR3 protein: CASSSYSGTIYEQYF; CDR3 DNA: TGTGCCAGCAGCTCTTATTCCGGGACAATATACGAGCAGTACTTC
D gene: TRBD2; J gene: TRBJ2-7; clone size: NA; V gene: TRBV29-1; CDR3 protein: CSGILTSGTPYEQYF; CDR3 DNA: TGCAGCGGAATCCTCACTAGCGGTACACCCTACGAGCAGTACTTC
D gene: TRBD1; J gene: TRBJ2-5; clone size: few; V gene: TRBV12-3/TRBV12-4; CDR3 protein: CASSLGQGYGTQYF; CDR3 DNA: TGTGCCAGCAGTCTAGGACAGGGATACGGGACCCAGTACTTC
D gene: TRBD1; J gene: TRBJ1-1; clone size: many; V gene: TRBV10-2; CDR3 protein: CASRTQGSPEAFF; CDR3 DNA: TGCGCCAGCAGGACACAGGGGTCTCCTGAAGCTTTCTTT
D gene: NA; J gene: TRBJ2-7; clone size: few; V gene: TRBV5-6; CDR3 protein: CASSIEGTIYEQYF; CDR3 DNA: TGTGCCAGCAGCATCGAGGGGACGATTTACGAGCAGTACTTC
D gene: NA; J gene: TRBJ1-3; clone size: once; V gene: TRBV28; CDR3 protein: CASSLPTPGTGNTIYF; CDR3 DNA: TGTGCCAGCAGTTTACCGACCCCAGGCACTGGAAACACCATATATTTT
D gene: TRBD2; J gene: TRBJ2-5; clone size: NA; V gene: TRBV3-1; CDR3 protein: CASSPDTSGRTQYF; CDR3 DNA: TGTGCCAGCAGCCCCGACACTAGCGGGAGGACCCAGTACTTC
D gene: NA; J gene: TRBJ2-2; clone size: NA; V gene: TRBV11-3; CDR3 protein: CASSPAAGKTGELFF; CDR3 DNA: TGTGCCAGCAGCCCCGCGGCAGGGAAGACCGGGGAGCTGTTTTTT
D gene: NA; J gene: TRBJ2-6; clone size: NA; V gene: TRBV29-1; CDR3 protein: CSADGAGANVLTF; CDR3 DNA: TGCAGCGCGGACGGGGCTGGGGCCAACGTCCTGACTTTC
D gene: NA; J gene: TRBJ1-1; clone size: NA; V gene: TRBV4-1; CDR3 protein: CASSQSVGVNTEAFF; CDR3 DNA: TGCGCCAGCAGCCAGAGTGTGGGGGTGAACACTGAAGCTTTCTTT
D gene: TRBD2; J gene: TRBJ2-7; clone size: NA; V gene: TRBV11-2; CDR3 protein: CASSPWTSGRGLNEQYF; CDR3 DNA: TGTGCCAGCAGCCCCTGGACTAGCGGGAGAGGATTGAACGAGCAGTACTTC
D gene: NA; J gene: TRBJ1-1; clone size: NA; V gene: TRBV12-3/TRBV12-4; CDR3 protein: CASVPQKRARAFF; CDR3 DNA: TGTGCCAGCGTCCCCCAAAAAAGGGCAAGAGCTTTCTTT
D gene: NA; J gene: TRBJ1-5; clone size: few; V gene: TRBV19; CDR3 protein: CASRIQGPGNQPQHF; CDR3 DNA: TGTGCCAGTAGGATACAGGGTCCGGGCAATCAGCCCCAGCATTTT
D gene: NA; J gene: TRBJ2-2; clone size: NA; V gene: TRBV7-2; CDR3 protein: CASSSNLRLVANTGELFF; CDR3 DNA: TGTGCCAGCAGCTCAAACCTCCGCCTTGTCGCGAACACCGGGGAGCTGTTTTTT